Listed below are T cell receptor beta chains from one sample, sequenced in a study of long-term antiretroviral therapy in people with HIV. Some clones are missing from TCRdb's copy, which holds only in-frame ones; the method was immunoSEQ multiplex PCR. The sample yields about 18,000 clones, about four fifths seen once. This material consisted of unsorted PBMCs, taken 0.3 years after starting antiretroviral therapy. All receptors derive from a woman in her fifties or sixties with HIV. CDR3s include the opening cysteine and the closing phenylalanine or tryptophan. The order of the fields is V gene, D gene, J gene, clone size, CDR3 DNA, CDR3 protein. The D gene is left open where the match is weak. A clone size is listed for some rows: how often the clone was seen (once, few, many), or a class if it is expanded.

v_gene: TRBV5-6; d_gene: -; j_gene: TRBJ1-1; abundance: -; CDR3nt: TGTGCCAGCAGCTTGGCCGGGGCCCCTGATAACACTGAAGCTTTCTTT; CDR3aa: CASSLAGAPDNTEAFF
v_gene: TRBV5-6; d_gene: -; j_gene: TRBJ1-2; abundance: few; CDR3nt: TGTGCCAGCAGCTTAGCTGCCTATGGCTACACCTTC; CDR3aa: CASSLAAYGYTF
v_gene: TRBV6-5; d_gene: TRBD1; j_gene: TRBJ1-4; abundance: -; CDR3nt: TGTGCCAGCAGTGTTACAGGGGTTAATGAAAAACTGTTTTTT; CDR3aa: CASSVTGVNEKLFF
v_gene: TRBV14; d_gene: -; j_gene: TRBJ1-1; abundance: -; CDR3nt: TGTGCCAGCAGCCTCAGGGCGATGAACACTGAAGCTTTCTTT; CDR3aa: CASSLRAMNTEAFF
v_gene: TRBV5-1; d_gene: -; j_gene: TRBJ2-1; abundance: -; CDR3nt: TGCGCCAGCAGACAGTACAATGAGCAGTTCTTC; CDR3aa: CASRQYNEQFF
v_gene: TRBV30; d_gene: -; j_gene: TRBJ1-4; abundance: -; CDR3nt: TGTGCCTGGAGTTTGGACAGCCAAGGGGAAAAACTGTTTTTT; CDR3aa: CAWSLDSQGEKLFF
v_gene: TRBV5-1; d_gene: TRBD1; j_gene: TRBJ1-1; abundance: -; CDR3nt: TGCGCCAGCAATCCAGGGGGGAACACTGAAGCTTTCTTT; CDR3aa: CASNPGGNTEAFF
v_gene: TRBV10-3; d_gene: -; j_gene: TRBJ2-3; abundance: -; CDR3nt: TGTGCCATCAGTGGTCGGCTCACAGATACGCAGTATTTT; CDR3aa: CAISGRLTDTQYF
v_gene: TRBV19; d_gene: -; j_gene: TRBJ1-2; abundance: -; CDR3nt: TGTGCCAGTACGGACGGGGTAAATTATGGCTACACCTTC; CDR3aa: CASTDGVNYGYTF
v_gene: TRBV5-4; d_gene: -; j_gene: TRBJ1-1; abundance: -; CDR3nt: TGTGCCAGCAGCTTGGAGGCTGAGGGTAGAGCTTTCTTT; CDR3aa: CASSLEAEGRAFF
v_gene: TRBV27; d_gene: -; j_gene: TRBJ1-6; abundance: -; CDR3nt: TGTGCCAGCCGAAGGGGAGGGCCCAACTATTCACCCCTCCACTTT; CDR3aa: CASRRGGPNYSPLHF
v_gene: TRBV19; d_gene: -; j_gene: TRBJ2-5; abundance: -; CDR3nt: TGTGCCAGTAGTATAACGGTGGGGCAGGGGATGGAGACCCAGTACTTC; CDR3aa: CASSITVGQGMETQYF
v_gene: TRBV28; d_gene: TRBD2; j_gene: TRBJ2-7; abundance: once; CDR3nt: TGTGCCAGCAGTTTTCGGGGGGGCCCCTACGAGCAGTACTTC; CDR3aa: CASSFRGGPYEQYF
v_gene: TRBV27; d_gene: TRBD1; j_gene: TRBJ1-5; abundance: few; CDR3nt: TGTGCCAGCAGTTTAGCCACAGGACAGGGGACAAATCAGCCCCAGCATTTT; CDR3aa: CASSLATGQGTNQPQHF
v_gene: TRBV6-5; d_gene: -; j_gene: TRBJ2-5; abundance: -; CDR3nt: TGTGCCAGCAGTTACCTCCCCGGGGGTCTAGGGGAGACCCAGTACTTC; CDR3aa: CASSYLPGGLGETQYF
v_gene: TRBV5-4; d_gene: TRBD1; j_gene: TRBJ1-2; abundance: -; CDR3nt: TGTGCCAGCAGCTTGGGTCACTACTCCGGGACAGCTGGCGGCTACACCTTC; CDR3aa: CASSLGHYSGTAGGYTF
v_gene: TRBV18; d_gene: TRBD1; j_gene: TRBJ2-5; abundance: once; CDR3nt: TGTGCCAGCTCATCTAACAGGGGCGGAGAGACCCAGTACTTC; CDR3aa: CASSSNRGGETQYF
v_gene: TRBV9; d_gene: -; j_gene: TRBJ1-6; abundance: few; CDR3nt: TGTGCCAGCAGCGCGGTACAGGGCCCGCGGTCACCCCTCCACTTT; CDR3aa: CASSAVQGPRSPLHF
v_gene: TRBV5-1; d_gene: -; j_gene: TRBJ2-3; abundance: -; CDR3nt: TGCGCCAGCAGCTTGGTCACGGTAACTAGCACAGATACGCAGTATTTT; CDR3aa: CASSLVTVTSTDTQYF
v_gene: TRBV4-1; d_gene: TRBD1; j_gene: TRBJ1-1; abundance: -; CDR3nt: TGCGCCAGCAGGGTTGACAGGGCCATAAAGAACACTGAAGCTTTCTTT; CDR3aa: CASRVDRAIKNTEAFF
v_gene: TRBV4-1; d_gene: TRBD1; j_gene: TRBJ2-5; abundance: once; CDR3nt: TGCGCCAGCAGCCAAGGGGACAGCAGAGAGACCCAGTACTTC; CDR3aa: CASSQGDSRETQYF
v_gene: TRBV30; d_gene: -; j_gene: TRBJ1-1; abundance: -; CDR3nt: TGTGCCTGGAGTAGTTTACCGATGAACACTGAAGCTTTCTTT; CDR3aa: CAWSSLPMNTEAFF
v_gene: TRBV6-1; d_gene: -; j_gene: TRBJ1-4; abundance: -; CDR3nt: TGTGCCAGCAGTGCGAGCTTTCGTGGGGAAAAACTGTTTTTT; CDR3aa: CASSASFRGEKLFF
v_gene: TRBV9; d_gene: TRBD1; j_gene: TRBJ1-3; abundance: few; CDR3nt: TGTGCCAGCACCCTAGCCCCAGGGACAGGGGTTAACACCATATATTTT; CDR3aa: CASTLAPGTGVNTIYF
v_gene: TRBV27; d_gene: TRBD2; j_gene: TRBJ2-7; abundance: -; CDR3nt: TGTGCCAGCAGCCTGGGGGGGATCGGCTACGAGCAGTACTTC; CDR3aa: CASSLGGIGYEQYF
v_gene: TRBV11-2; d_gene: TRBD1; j_gene: TRBJ2-1; abundance: -; CDR3nt: TGTGCCAGCAGCCTCATCGGGGACAGGGGGGGTGAGCAGTTCTTC; CDR3aa: CASSLIGDRGGEQFF
v_gene: TRBV5-8; d_gene: -; j_gene: TRBJ2-6; abundance: -; CDR3nt: TGTGCCAGCAGCCGCGACCGGGGTGGGGCCAACGTCCTGACTTTC; CDR3aa: CASSRDRGGANVLTF
v_gene: TRBV7-8; d_gene: TRBD1; j_gene: TRBJ2-1; abundance: -; CDR3nt: TGTGCCAGCCGAGTCGTACAGGGGGCGGGAAACAATGAGCAGTTCTTC; CDR3aa: CASRVVQGAGNNEQFF
v_gene: TRBV18; d_gene: TRBD1; j_gene: TRBJ1-5; abundance: medium-sized; CDR3nt: TGTGCCAGCTCACCTGACAGGGCCGATAGCAATCAGCCCCAGCATTTT; CDR3aa: CASSPDRADSNQPQHF
v_gene: TRBV7-8; d_gene: -; j_gene: TRBJ2-3; abundance: -; CDR3nt: TGTGCCAGCAGCTTAGTGTTCGGGGGGCAAGGCACAGATACGCAGTATTTT; CDR3aa: CASSLVFGGQGTDTQYF
v_gene: TRBV5-6; d_gene: -; j_gene: TRBJ1-6; abundance: -; CDR3nt: TGTGCCAGCAGCTCCGGGACGGTCAATTCACCCCTCCACTTT; CDR3aa: CASSSGTVNSPLHF
v_gene: TRBV5-1; d_gene: TRBD1; j_gene: TRBJ1-6; abundance: -; CDR3nt: TGCGCCAGCAGCGAGGGACAGGGCAGGGCCGGTTCACCCCTCCACTTT; CDR3aa: CASSEGQGRAGSPLHF
v_gene: TRBV19; d_gene: -; j_gene: TRBJ1-2; abundance: -; CDR3nt: TGTGCCAGTAGCAACAGGGACCCAGCTAACTATGGCTACACCTTC; CDR3aa: CASSNRDPANYGYTF
v_gene: TRBV6-5; d_gene: -; j_gene: TRBJ1-2; abundance: medium-sized; CDR3nt: TGTGCCAGCACGGGTCTTTTTCGTAACTATGGCTACACCTTC; CDR3aa: CASTGLFRNYGYTF
v_gene: TRBV6-5; d_gene: -; j_gene: TRBJ1-6; abundance: few; CDR3nt: TGTGCCAGCAGTTACGAGGCAGCTCGGGGTTCACCCCTCCACTTT; CDR3aa: CASSYEAARGSPLHF
v_gene: TRBV10-3; d_gene: TRBD1; j_gene: TRBJ1-2; abundance: -; CDR3nt: TGTGCCATCGGTGGACAGGGAGAAAATGGCTACACCTTC; CDR3aa: CAIGGQGENGYTF
v_gene: TRBV7-3; d_gene: -; j_gene: TRBJ2-6; abundance: -; CDR3nt: TGTGCCAGCAGCCCTAACTCTGGGGCCAACGTCCTGACTTTC; CDR3aa: CASSPNSGANVLTF
v_gene: TRBV5-1; d_gene: -; j_gene: TRBJ1-4; abundance: large; CDR3nt: TGCGCCAGCAGCTTGGCCGGGGAGGACGAAAAACTGTTTTTT; CDR3aa: CASSLAGEDEKLFF
v_gene: TRBV4-1; d_gene: -; j_gene: TRBJ1-5; abundance: -; CDR3nt: TGCGCCAGCAGCCAAGATGGCCGCAATCAGCCCCAGCATTTT; CDR3aa: CASSQDGRNQPQHF
v_gene: TRBV9; d_gene: -; j_gene: TRBJ1-3; abundance: few; CDR3nt: TGTGCCAGCAGCGGAGGCCTGACGAACACCATATATTTT; CDR3aa: CASSGGLTNTIYF
v_gene: TRBV10-2; d_gene: TRBD1; j_gene: TRBJ2-1; abundance: -; CDR3nt: TGCGCCAGCGGGACAGGGGGCTACAATGAGCAGTTCTTC; CDR3aa: CASGTGGYNEQFF
v_gene: TRBV6-1; d_gene: TRBD1; j_gene: TRBJ1-4; abundance: -; CDR3nt: TGTGCCAGCAGTGAAGTTGCGACAGGGGGGCGGGGAGAAAAACTGTTTTTT; CDR3aa: CASSEVATGGRGEKLFF
v_gene: TRBV14; d_gene: -; j_gene: TRBJ2-2; abundance: -; CDR3nt: TGTGCCAGCAGCCCCACAGGGTTTTGGAGTACCGGGGAGCTGTTTTTT; CDR3aa: CASSPTGFWSTGELFF
v_gene: TRBV23-1; d_gene: -; j_gene: TRBJ2-7; abundance: -; CDR3nt: TGCGCCAGCAGTCAGTATCGCTTAAGGGACGAGCAGTACTTC; CDR3aa: CASSQYRLRDEQYF
v_gene: TRBV12-5; d_gene: -; j_gene: TRBJ1-1; abundance: -; CDR3nt: TGTGCTAGTGGTTTGGCTGTGTCGGGAACTGAAGCTTTCTTT; CDR3aa: CASGLAVSGTEAFF
v_gene: TRBV11-2; d_gene: -; j_gene: TRBJ1-1; abundance: -; CDR3nt: TGTGCCAGCAGCGACCCGGGACGGGGGGAAGCAGCTTTCTTT; CDR3aa: CASSDPGRGEAAFF
v_gene: TRBV19; d_gene: -; j_gene: TRBJ1-4; abundance: -; CDR3nt: TGTGCCAGTAGTAAGCGGTCTGGGGTCGGGTCTAATGAAAAACTGTTTTTT; CDR3aa: CASSKRSGVGSNEKLFF
v_gene: TRBV5-5; d_gene: -; j_gene: TRBJ2-1; abundance: -; CDR3nt: TGTGCCAGCAGCTTCTGGGGAGCAGCCTACAATGAGCAGTTCTTC; CDR3aa: CASSFWGAAYNEQFF
v_gene: TRBV14; d_gene: TRBD2; j_gene: TRBJ2-3; abundance: -; CDR3nt: TGTGCCAGCAGCCCGGGACTAGGATACGCTAGCACAGATACGCAGTATTTT; CDR3aa: CASSPGLGYASTDTQYF
v_gene: TRBV5-1; d_gene: -; j_gene: TRBJ1-3; abundance: -; CDR3nt: TGCGCCAGCAGCCAGGGCCTCTCTGGAAACACCATATATTTT; CDR3aa: CASSQGLSGNTIYF
v_gene: TRBV4-1; d_gene: TRBD2; j_gene: TRBJ2-3; abundance: -; CDR3nt: TGCGCCAGCAGCCAAAGCGGGGCCCCCACAGATACGCAGTATTTT; CDR3aa: CASSQSGAPTDTQYF
v_gene: TRBV30; d_gene: TRBD1; j_gene: TRBJ1-4; abundance: -; CDR3nt: TGTGCCTGGACCCCAGGGGGCCTTTCTGAAAAACTGTTTTTT; CDR3aa: CAWTPGGLSEKLFF
v_gene: TRBV13; d_gene: TRBD1; j_gene: TRBJ1-2; abundance: -; CDR3nt: TGTGCCAGCAGCACCCCTCTCGGCAGGGGGCCAGGGAATGGCTACACCTTC; CDR3aa: CASSTPLGRGPGNGYTF
v_gene: TRBV5-1; d_gene: -; j_gene: TRBJ2-5; abundance: -; CDR3nt: TGCGCCAGCAGCTTCTCCGGGGAACAGTACTTC; CDR3aa: CASSFSGEQYF
v_gene: TRBV11-1; d_gene: -; j_gene: TRBJ2-3; abundance: -; CDR3nt: TGTGCCAGCAGCTTCGTTAGTCCTCCGGGATCAGATACGCAGTATTTT; CDR3aa: CASSFVSPPGSDTQYF
v_gene: TRBV30; d_gene: TRBD1; j_gene: TRBJ1-2; abundance: -; CDR3nt: TGTGCCTGGAGGGGACAGGGAATCTATGGCTACACCTTC; CDR3aa: CAWRGQGIYGYTF
v_gene: TRBV7-2; d_gene: -; j_gene: TRBJ2-5; abundance: -; CDR3nt: -; CDR3aa: CASSFLWGVQETQYF
v_gene: TRBV6-1; d_gene: -; j_gene: TRBJ1-1; abundance: few; CDR3nt: TGTGCCAGCAGTGTTACTGAAGCTTTCTTT; CDR3aa: CASSVTEAFF
v_gene: TRBV5-6; d_gene: -; j_gene: TRBJ2-2; abundance: -; CDR3nt: TGTGCCAGCAGCTTACTCGGGCAGGGGAGGACCGGGGAGCTGTTTTTT; CDR3aa: CASSLLGQGRTGELFF